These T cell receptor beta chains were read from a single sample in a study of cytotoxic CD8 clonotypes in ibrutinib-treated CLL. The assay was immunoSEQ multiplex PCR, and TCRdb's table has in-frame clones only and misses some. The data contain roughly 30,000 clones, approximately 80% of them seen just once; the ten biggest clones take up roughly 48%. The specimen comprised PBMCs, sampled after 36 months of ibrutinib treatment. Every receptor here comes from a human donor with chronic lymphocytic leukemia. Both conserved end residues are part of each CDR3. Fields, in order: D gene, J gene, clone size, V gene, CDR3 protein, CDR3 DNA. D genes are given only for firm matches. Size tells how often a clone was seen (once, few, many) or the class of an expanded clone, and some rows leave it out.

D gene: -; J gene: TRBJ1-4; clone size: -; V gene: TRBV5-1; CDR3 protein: CASSPTSGMPEKLFF; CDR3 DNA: TGCGCCAGCAGCCCGACATCAGGGATGCCTGAAAAACTGTTTTTT
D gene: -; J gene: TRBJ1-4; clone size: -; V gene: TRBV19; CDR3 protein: CASSTKSGIYGEKLFF; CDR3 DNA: TGTGCCAGTAGTACTAAATCAGGGATTTATGGCGAAAAACTGTTTTTT
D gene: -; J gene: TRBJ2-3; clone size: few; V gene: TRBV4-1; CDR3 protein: CASRKQATSTDTQYF; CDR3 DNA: TGCGCCAGCAGAAAACAGGCAACTAGCACAGATACGCAGTATTTT
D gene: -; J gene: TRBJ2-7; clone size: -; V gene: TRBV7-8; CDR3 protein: CASSAGRTYEQYF; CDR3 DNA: TGTGCCAGCAGCGCGGGACGGACCTACGAGCAGTACTTC
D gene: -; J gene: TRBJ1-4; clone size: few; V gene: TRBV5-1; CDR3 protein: CASSLGHGNEKLFF; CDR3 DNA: TGCGCCAGCAGCTTGGGACATGGTAATGAAAAACTGTTTTTT
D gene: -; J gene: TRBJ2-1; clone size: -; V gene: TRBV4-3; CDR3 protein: CASIRGCNEQFF; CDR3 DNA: TGCGCCAGTATAAGGGGGTGTAATGAGCAGTTCTTC
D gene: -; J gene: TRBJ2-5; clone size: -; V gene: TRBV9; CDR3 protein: CASSVVEKGQETQYF; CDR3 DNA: TGTGCCAGCAGCGTAGTAGAAAAGGGTCAAGAGACCCAGTACTTC
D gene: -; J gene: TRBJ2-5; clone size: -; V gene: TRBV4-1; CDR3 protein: CASSQAFGDIEETQYF; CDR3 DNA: TGCGCCAGCAGCCAAGCTTTTGGGGACATAGAAGAGACCCAGTACTTC
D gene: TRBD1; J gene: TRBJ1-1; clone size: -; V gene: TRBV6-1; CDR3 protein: CASSEGGGDAEAFF; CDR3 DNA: TGTGCCAGCAGTGAAGGAGGGGGCGACGCTGAAGCTTTCTTT
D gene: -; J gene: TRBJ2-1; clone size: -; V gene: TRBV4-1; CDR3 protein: CASSRAGEANEQFF; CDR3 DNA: TGCGCCAGCAGCAGGGCAGGGGAGGCAAATGAGCAGTTCTTC
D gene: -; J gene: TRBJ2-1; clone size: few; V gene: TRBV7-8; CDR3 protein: CASSLNRGNEQFF; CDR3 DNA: TGTGCCAGCAGCTTAAATCGGGGCAATGAGCAGTTCTTC
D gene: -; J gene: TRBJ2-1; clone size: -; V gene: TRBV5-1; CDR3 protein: CASSLVRNSYNEQFF; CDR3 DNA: TGCGCCAGCAGCTTGGTTAGAAATTCCTACAATGAGCAGTTCTTC
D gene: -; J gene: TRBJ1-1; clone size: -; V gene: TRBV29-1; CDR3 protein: CSVFQGKAEAFF; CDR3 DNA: TGCAGCGTTTTTCAGGGCAAAGCTGAAGCTTTCTTT
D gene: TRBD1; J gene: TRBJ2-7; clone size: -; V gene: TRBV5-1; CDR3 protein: CASSLEPDRVAAYEQYF; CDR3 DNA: TGCGCCAGCAGCTTGGAACCCGACAGGGTGGCGGCCTACGAGCAGTACTTC
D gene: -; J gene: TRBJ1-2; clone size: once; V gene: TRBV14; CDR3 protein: CASSPSFRGGYTF; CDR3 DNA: TGTGCCAGCAGCCCCTCCTTTCGAGGAGGCTACACCTTC
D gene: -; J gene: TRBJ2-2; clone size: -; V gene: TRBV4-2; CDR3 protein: CASSPNQNTGELFF; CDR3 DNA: TGTGCCAGCAGCCCAAACCAGAACACCGGGGAGCTGTTTTTT
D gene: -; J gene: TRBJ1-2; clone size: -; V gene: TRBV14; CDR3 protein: CASSQVTGVNYGYTF; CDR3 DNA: TGTGCCAGCAGCCAAGTGACGGGCGTCAACTATGGCTACACCTTC
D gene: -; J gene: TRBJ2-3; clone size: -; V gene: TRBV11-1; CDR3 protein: CASSPGLSYTDTQYF; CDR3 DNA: TGTGCCAGCAGCCCGGGACTCTCTTACACAGATACGCAGTATTTT
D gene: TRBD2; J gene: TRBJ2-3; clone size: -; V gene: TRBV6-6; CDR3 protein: CASSSSGGTTDTQYF; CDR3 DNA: TGTGCCAGCAGCTCGAGCGGGGGGACCACAGATACGCAGTATTTT
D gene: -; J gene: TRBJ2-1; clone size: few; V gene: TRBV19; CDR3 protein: CASSIRDNEQFF; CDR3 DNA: TGTGCCAGTAGTATTAGGGATAATGAGCAGTTCTTC
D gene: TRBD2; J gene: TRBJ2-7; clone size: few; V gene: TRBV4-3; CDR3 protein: CASSPAGDRTYEQYF; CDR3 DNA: TGCGCCAGCAGCCCCGCGGGGGACCGGACCTACGAGCAGTACTTC
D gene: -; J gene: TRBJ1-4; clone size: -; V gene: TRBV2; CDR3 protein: CASSDGGYSEKLFF; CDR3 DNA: TGTGCCAGCAGTGATGGGGGGTATAGTGAAAAACTGTTTTTT
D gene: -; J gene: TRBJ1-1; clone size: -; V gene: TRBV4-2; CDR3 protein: CASSQEDAPTNEAFF; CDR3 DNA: TGTGCCAGCAGCCAAGAAGATGCACCAACCAATGAAGCTTTCTTT
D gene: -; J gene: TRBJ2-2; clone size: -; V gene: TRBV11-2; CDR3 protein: CASSLGRGLGTGELFF; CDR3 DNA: TGTGCCAGCAGCTTGGGACGGGGGCTTGGCACCGGGGAGCTGTTTTTT
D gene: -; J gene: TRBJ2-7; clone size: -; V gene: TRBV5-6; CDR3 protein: CASSWPGLGDEQYF; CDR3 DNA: TGTGCCAGCAGCTGGCCGGGACTGGGGGACGAGCAGTACTTC
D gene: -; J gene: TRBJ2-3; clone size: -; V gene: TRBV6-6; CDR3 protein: CASSYSRATDTQYF; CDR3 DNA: TGTGCCAGCAGTTACTCCAGGGCCACAGATACGCAGTATTTT
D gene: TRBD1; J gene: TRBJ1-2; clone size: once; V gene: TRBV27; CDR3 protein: CASSSQGDYGYTF; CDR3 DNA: TGTGCCAGCAGTTCACAGGGGGACTATGGCTACACCTTC
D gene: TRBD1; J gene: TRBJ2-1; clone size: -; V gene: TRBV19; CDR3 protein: CASSIWQGADEQFF; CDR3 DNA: TGTGCCAGTAGTATCTGGCAGGGGGCGGATGAGCAGTTCTTC
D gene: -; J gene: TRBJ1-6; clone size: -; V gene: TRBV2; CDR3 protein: CASSGTPMSSYNSPLHF; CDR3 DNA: TGTGCCAGCAGTGGGACACCGATGAGCTCCTATAATTCACCCCTCCACTTT
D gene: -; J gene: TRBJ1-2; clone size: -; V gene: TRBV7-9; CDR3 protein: CASSLGQGDYGYTF; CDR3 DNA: TGTGCCAGCAGCTTAGGGCAGGGTGACTATGGCTACACCTTC